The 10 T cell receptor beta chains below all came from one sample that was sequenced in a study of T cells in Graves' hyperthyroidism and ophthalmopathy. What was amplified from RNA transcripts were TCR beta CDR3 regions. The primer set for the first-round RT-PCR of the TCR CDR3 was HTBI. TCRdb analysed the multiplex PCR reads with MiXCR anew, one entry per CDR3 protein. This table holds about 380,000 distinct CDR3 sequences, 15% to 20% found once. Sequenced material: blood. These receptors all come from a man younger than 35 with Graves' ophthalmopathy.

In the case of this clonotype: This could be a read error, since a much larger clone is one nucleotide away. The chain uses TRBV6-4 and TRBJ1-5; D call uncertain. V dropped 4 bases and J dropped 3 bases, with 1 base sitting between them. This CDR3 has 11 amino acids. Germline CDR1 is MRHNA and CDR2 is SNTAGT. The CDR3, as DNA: TGTGCCAGCAGTGCCAATCAGCCCCAGCATTTT. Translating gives CASSANQPQHF.

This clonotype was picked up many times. CDR3 protein: CASSYRGRSYEQYF. DNA of the CDR3: TGTGCCAGCAGTTACCGGGGCCGATCCTACGAGCAGTACTTC. The chain recombines TRBV6-6 with TRBJ2-7; D may correspond to TRBD1 or TRBD2 (5 bases each). The V end lost 2 bases, the J end lost 1 base, and 9 bases lay between the germline ends. CDR1 is MNHNY and CDR2 is SVGAGI in the germline V gene (reference sequence). The CDR3 spans 14 residues.

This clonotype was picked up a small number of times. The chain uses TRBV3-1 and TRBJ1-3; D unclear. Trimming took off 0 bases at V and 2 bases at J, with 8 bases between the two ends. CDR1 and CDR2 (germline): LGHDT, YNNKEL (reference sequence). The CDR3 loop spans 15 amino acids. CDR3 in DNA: TGTGCCAGCAGCCAAGATAGTGTGGCTGGAAACACCATATATTTT. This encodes CASSQDSVAGNTIYF.

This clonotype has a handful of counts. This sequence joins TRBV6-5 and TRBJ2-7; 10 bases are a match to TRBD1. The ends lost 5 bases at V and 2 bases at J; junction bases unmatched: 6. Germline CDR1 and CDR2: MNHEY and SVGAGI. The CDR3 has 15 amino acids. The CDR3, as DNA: TGTGCCAGCAGTCACCGGGACAGGGGACCCTACGAGCAGTACTTC. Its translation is CASSHRDRGPYEQYF.

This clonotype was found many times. CDR3 region: CASSQDKQGTDTQYF. The CDR3 coding sequence is TGTGCCAGCAGCCAGGACAAGCAGGGCACAGATACGCAGTATTTT. V is TRBV12-3 or TRBV12-4 and J is TRBJ2-3; D is perhaps TRBD1 (5 bases). This CDR3 has 15 amino acids. Trimming stripped 6 bases from V and 1 base from J, with 14 bases between.

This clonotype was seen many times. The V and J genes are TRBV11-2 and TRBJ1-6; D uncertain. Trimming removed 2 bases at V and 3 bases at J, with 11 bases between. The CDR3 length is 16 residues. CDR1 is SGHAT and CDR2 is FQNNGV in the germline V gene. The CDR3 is CASSLTDKIYNSPLHF. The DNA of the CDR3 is TGTGCCAGCAGCTTAACAGACAAAATCTATAATTCACCCCTCCACTTT.

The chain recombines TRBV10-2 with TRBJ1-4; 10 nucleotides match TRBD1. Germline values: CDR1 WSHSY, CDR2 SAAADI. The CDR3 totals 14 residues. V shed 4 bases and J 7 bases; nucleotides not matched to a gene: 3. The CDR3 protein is CASSARDRGEKLFF. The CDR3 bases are TGCGCCAGCAGTGCCCGGGACAGGGGTGAAAAACTGTTTTTT.

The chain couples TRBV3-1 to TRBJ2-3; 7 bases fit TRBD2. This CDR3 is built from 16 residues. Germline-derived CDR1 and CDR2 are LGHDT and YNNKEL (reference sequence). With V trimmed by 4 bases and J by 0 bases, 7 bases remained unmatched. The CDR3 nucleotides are TGTGCCAGCAGCCCCCGGAGCGGGGAAAGCACAGATACGCAGTATTTT. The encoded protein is CASSPRSGESTDTQYF.

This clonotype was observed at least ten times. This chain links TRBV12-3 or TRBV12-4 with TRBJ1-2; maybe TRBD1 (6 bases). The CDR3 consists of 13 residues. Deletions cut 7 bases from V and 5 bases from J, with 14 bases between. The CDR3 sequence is CASTRTDIYGYTF. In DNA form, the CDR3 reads TGTGCCAGCACCCGGACAGACATATATGGCTACACCTTC.

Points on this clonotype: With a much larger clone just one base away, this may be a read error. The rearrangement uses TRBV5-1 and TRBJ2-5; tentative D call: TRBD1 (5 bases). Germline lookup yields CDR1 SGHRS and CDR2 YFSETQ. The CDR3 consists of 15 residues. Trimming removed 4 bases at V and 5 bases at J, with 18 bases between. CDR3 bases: TGCGCCAGCAGCGTGCCGCGACAGAAGAAGGAGACCCAGTACTTC. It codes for CASSVPRQKKETQYF. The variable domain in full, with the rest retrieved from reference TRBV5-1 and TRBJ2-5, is KAGVTQTPRYLIKTRGQQVTLSCSPISGHRSVSWYQQTPGQGLQFLFEYFSETQRNKGNFPGRFSGRQFSNSRSEMNVSTLELGDSALYLCASSVPRQKKETQYFGPGTRLLVL.